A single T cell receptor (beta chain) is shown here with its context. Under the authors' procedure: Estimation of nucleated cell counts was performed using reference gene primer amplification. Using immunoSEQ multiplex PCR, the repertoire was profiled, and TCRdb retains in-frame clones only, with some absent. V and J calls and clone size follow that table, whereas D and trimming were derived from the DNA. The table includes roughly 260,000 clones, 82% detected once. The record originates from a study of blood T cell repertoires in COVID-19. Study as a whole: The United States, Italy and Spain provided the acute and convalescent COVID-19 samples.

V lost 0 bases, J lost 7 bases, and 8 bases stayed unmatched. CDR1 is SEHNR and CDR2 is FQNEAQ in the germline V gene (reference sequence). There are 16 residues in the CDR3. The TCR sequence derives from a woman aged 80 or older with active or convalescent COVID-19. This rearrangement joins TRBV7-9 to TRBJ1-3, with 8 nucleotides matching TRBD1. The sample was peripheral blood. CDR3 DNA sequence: TGTGCCAGCAGCTTAGCAAGACAGGGGCGGTGGAACACCATATATTTT. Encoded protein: CASSLARQGRWNTIYF.